The rows below give T cell receptor beta chains drawn from one sample of a study of metastatic and nonmetastatic thyroid tumors. TCRdb re-analyzed the PCR reads using MiXCR. The table lists around 26,000 clones, 15% of them singletons. The sequenced material came from blood. Receptors originate from a female donor with papillary thyroid cancer or a benign thyroid nodule (not recorded which). Some clones in this sample may be carry-over from other donors' samples. CDR3s include the opening cysteine and the closing phenylalanine or tryptophan. D genes are given only for firm matches. The size field is filled for only some rows; it gives once, few, many or a size class.

TRBJ2-7,medium-sized,TRBD2,TRBV20-1,CSADGLAGYEQYF,TGCAGTGCAGACGGACTAGCGGGATACGAGCAGTACTTC
TRBJ2-3,many,-,TRBV3-2,CASSRLGPLATKGTDTQYF,TGTGCCAGCAGCCGTCTCGGACCGCTAGCCACCAAAGGCACAGATACGCAGTATTTT
TRBJ2-5,-,TRBD2,TRBV11-2,CASSLDSGGLPGYF,TGTGCCAGCAGCTTGGATAGCGGGGGCCTCCCTGGGTACTTC
TRBJ2-1,-,TRBD1,TRBV28,CASIFGTVNEQFF,TGTGCCAGCATCTTTGGGACAGTCAATGAGCAGTTCTTC
TRBJ2-4,-,-,TRBV27,CASSLGVGKLTKNIQYF,TGTGCCAGCAGTTTAGGGGTCGGAAAATTAACCAAAAACATTCAGTACTTC
TRBJ1-5,medium-sized,-,TRBV12-3/TRBV12-4,CASSLWGEGNQPQHF,TGTGCCAGCAGTTTGTGGGGAGAGGGCAATCAGCCCCAGCATTTT
TRBJ2-5,many,-,TRBV6-1,CASSEQGSGETQYF,TGTGCCAGCAGTGAACAGGGGAGTGGAGAGACCCAGTACTTC
TRBJ1-2,many,-,TRBV28,CASSLRGRHYGYTF,TGTGCCAGCAGTCTCAGGGGTAGGCACTATGGCTACACCTTC
TRBJ1-2,few,-,TRBV7-9,CANIFTNYGYTF,TGTGCCAACATCTTCACTAACTATGGCTACACCTTC
TRBJ2-7,many,TRBD2,TRBV15,CATSRSGDSGRVDEQYF,TGTGCCACCAGCAGATCTGGGGACAGCGGGAGGGTCGACGAGCAGTACTTC
TRBJ1-5,-,-,TRBV3-1,CASSQDSLYNQPQHF,TGTGCCAGCAGCCAAGATTCGTTGTACAATCAGCCCCAGCATTTT
TRBJ1-1,many,-,TRBV2,CASRIEGKGAEAFF,TGTGCCAGCAGAATCGAGGGAAAGGGCGCTGAAGCTTTCTTT
TRBJ2-2,-,TRBD1,TRBV5-1,CASSLSVGGQGSGELFF,TGCGCCAGCAGCTTAAGTGTCGGGGGACAGGGTTCCGGGGAGCTGTTTTTT
TRBJ1-6,-,-,TRBV11-1,CASSLALKEGVDSPLHF,TGTGCCAGCAGCTTAGCCCTGAAGGAGGGGGTAGATTCACCCCTCCACTTT
TRBJ2-2,many,-,TRBV20-1,CSARERGLSRELFF,TGCAGTGCTAGAGAGAGGGGGTTGTCCCGGGAGCTGTTTTTT
TRBJ2-3,many,-,TRBV7-9,CASSARQSTDTQYF,TGTGCCAGCAGCGCCCGACAGAGCACAGATACGCAGTATTTT
TRBJ2-1,many,TRBD2,TRBV2,CASNREGNNEQFF,TGTGCCAGCAATAGGGAGGGGAACAATGAGCAGTTCTTC
TRBJ2-7,many,-,TRBV27,CASSPFRVGRYEQYF,TGTGCCAGCAGTCCTTTTAGAGTAGGACGCTACGAGCAGTACTTC
TRBJ1-3,many,TRBD1,TRBV9,CASSVEPGGAGNTIYF,TGTGCCAGCAGCGTAGAGCCAGGGGGCGCTGGAAACACCATATATTTT
TRBJ2-1,-,-,TRBV5-1,CASSLIDEQFF,TGCGCCAGCAGCTTGATAGATGAGCAGTTCTTC
TRBJ2-7,many,-,TRBV19,CASSRDRGEQYF,TGTGCCAGTAGTAGGGACCGAGGCGAGCAGTACTTC
TRBJ2-7,medium-sized,TRBD2,TRBV6-1,CASGISLTSGRYEQYF,TGTGCCAGCGGGATAAGCTTGACTAGCGGGAGGTACGAGCAGTACTTC
TRBJ2-4,many,-,TRBV20-1,CSASLLASGIQYF,TGCAGTGCTAGTTTGTTGGCCTCGGGCATTCAGTACTTC
TRBJ2-1,many,TRBD2,TRBV20-1,CSARDSGRTSPNEQFF,TGCAGTGCTAGAGATAGCGGACGGACTAGCCCTAATGAGCAGTTCTTC
TRBJ2-3,many,TRBD1,TRBV7-2,CASSEGQGFTDTQYF,TGTGCCAGCAGCGAGGGACAGGGGTTCACAGATACGCAGTATTTT
TRBJ1-5,many,-,TRBV6-6,CASSYSSHQPQHF,TGTGCCAGCAGTTACTCGAGTCATCAGCCCCAGCATTTT
TRBJ1-3,many,-,TRBV28,CASSLWGTGNTIYF,TGTGCCAGCAGTTTATGGGGGACTGGAAACACCATATATTTT
TRBJ1-5,many,TRBD1,TRBV5-8,CASSADRDGNIAQHF,TGTGCCAGCAGCGCCGACAGGGACGGCAATATCGCCCAGCATTTT
TRBJ2-7,many,-,TRBV7-9,CASSPLSGFEQYF,TGTGCCAGCAGCCCATTGTCAGGGTTCGAGCAGTACTTC
TRBJ1-5,many,-,TRBV9,CASSGGTAPGNQPQHF,TGTGCCAGCAGCGGGGGGACGGCCCCTGGCAATCAGCCCCAGCATTTT
TRBJ2-1,many,-,TRBV6-4,CASSAGGGNNEQFF,TGTGCCAGCAGTGCAGGGGGAGGGAACAATGAGCAGTTCTTC
TRBJ1-2,many,-,TRBV6-1,CASSEGGGGNYGYTF,TGTGCCAGCAGTGAGGGGGGAGGAGGTAACTATGGCTACACCTTC
TRBJ1-2,once,-,TRBV11-1,CASSLGARWAPYGYTF,TGTGCCAGCAGCTTAGGAGCGCGCTGGGCGCCCTATGGCTACACCTTC
TRBJ2-1,many,-,TRBV6-5,CASSYVSEQFF,TGTGCCAGCAGTTACGTCAGTGAGCAGTTCTTC
TRBJ1-1,many,-,TRBV28,CASRPRGGSLWAFF,TGTGCCAGCAGACCTAGGGGGGGCAGTCTATGGGCTTTCTTT
TRBJ1-5,many,-,TRBV19,CASSSTTGFQPQHF,TGTGCCAGTAGTTCCACAACAGGGTTTCAGCCCCAGCATTTT